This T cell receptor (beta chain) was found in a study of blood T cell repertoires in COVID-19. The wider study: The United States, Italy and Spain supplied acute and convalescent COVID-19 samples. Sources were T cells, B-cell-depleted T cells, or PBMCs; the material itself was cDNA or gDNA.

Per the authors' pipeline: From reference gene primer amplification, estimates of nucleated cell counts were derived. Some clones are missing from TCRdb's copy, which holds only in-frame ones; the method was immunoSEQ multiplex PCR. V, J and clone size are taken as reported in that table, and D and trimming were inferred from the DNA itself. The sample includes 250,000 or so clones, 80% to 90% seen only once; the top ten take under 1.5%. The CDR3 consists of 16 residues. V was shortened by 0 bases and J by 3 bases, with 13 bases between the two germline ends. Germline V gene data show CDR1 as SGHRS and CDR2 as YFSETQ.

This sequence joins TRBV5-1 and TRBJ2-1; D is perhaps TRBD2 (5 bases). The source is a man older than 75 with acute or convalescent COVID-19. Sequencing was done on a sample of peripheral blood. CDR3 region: CASSLGSGLNYNEQFF. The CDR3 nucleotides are TGCGCCAGCAGCTTGGGCAGCGGCTTAAACTACAATGAGCAGTTCTTC.